These 18 T cell receptor beta chains were all obtained from the same sample, sequenced in a study of T cell responses to AZD1222 COVID-19 vaccine. Sequencing was performed with immunoSEQ multiplex PCR; in TCRdb, only in-frame clones are kept and a portion is missing. The sample records 120,000 or so clones, 88% being singletons. Sequenced material: peripheral blood, taken on day 0 of AZD1222 vaccination. Every receptor here comes from an adult in good health.

CDR3 sequence (DNA): TGTGCCAGCAGCTTAGTCGGGACTACGAACACCGGGGAGCTGTTTTTT. Amino acid sequence: CASSLVGTTNTGELFF. This chain links TRBV7-8 with TRBJ2-2; 7 bases are shared with TRBD2. Germline lookup yields CDR1 SGHVS and CDR2 FQNEAQ. The CDR3 runs 16 residues. V was pared by 1 base and J by 0 bases, with 2 bases of the junction left unmatched.

The chain couples TRBV11-2 to TRBJ2-6; TRBD1 aligns across 7 bases. Trimming at V came to 5 bases and at J to 4 bases, leaving 5 bases not matched to a gene. CDR3 length: 15 amino acids. Germline loops: CDR1 SGHAT, CDR2 FQNNGV. The CDR3 DNA follows: TGTGCCAGCAGCGACAGGGTGGTGGGGGCCAACGTCCTGACTTTC. Translating gives CASSDRVVGANVLTF.

CDR3 loop: CASSLAGVSNEKLFF. CDR3 bases: TGCGCCAGCAGCTTGGCCGGGGTTTCTAATGAAAAACTGTTTTTT. V and J are TRBV5-1 and TRBJ1-4; the D is unclear. This CDR3 is 15 amino acids long. Germline CDR1 reads SGHRS; CDR2 reads YFSETQ. Trimming shortened V by 0 bases and J by 3 bases, and 9 bases separated the two germline ends. Looking up the rest from reference TRBV5-1 and TRBJ1-4 gives the full variable domain: KAGVTQTPRYLIKTRGQQVTLSCSPISGHRSVSWYQQTPGQGLQFLFEYFSETQRNKGNFPGRFSGRQFSNSRSEMNVSTLELGDSALYLCASSLAGVSNEKLFFGSGTQLSVL.

The gene calls are TRBV10-3 and TRBJ1-1; D gene uncertain. CDR1 and CDR2 (germline): ENHRY, SYGVKD. V lost 8 bases to trimming and J lost 4 bases, with 11 bases between them. The CDR3 consists of 12 residues. The CDR3 region is CAISPRSTEAFF. CDR3 nucleotides: TGTGCCATCTCCCCAAGGAGCACTGAAGCTTTCTTT.

The V call is TRBV4-2, the J call TRBJ1-6; no clear D gene. Deletions cut 1 base from V and 8 bases from J, with 15 bases between. The CDR3 is 16 residues long. From germline, CDR1 is LGHNA and CDR2 YNFKEQ. The CDR3 DNA reads TGTGCCAGCAGCCAAGTTCGGGCGCTTGCTGATTCACCCCTCCACTTT. Translation: CASSQVRALADSPLHF.

The CDR3: CASSVDPANEKLFF. CDR3 nucleotides: TGCGCCAGCAGCGTGGACCCAGCTAATGAAAAACTGTTTTTT. The V call is TRBV5-1, the J call TRBJ1-4; D unclear. The CDR3 has 14 residues. Germline lookup yields CDR1 SGHRS and CDR2 YFSETQ. V was trimmed by 4 bases and J by 3 bases, leaving 10 bases between them.

V and J are TRBV6-5 and TRBJ1-2; 7 nucleotides agree with TRBD1. Germline-derived CDR1 and CDR2 are MNHEY and SVGAGI. The CDR3 loop spans 14 amino acids. V lost 3 bases, J lost 4 bases, and 5 bases stayed unmatched. The CDR3 DNA follows: TGTGCCAGCAGTTATCAGGGGGGCCTCTATGGCTACACCTTC. Its translation is CASSYQGGLYGYTF.

The genes are TRBV4-1 and TRBJ1-6; D remains ambiguous. Trimming removed 4 bases at V and 3 bases at J, with 13 bases between. Germline V gives CDR1 MGHRA, CDR2 YSYEKL. The CDR3 is 16 amino acids. DNA of the CDR3: TGCGCCAGCAGCCGGGAAGGAGTTAACTATAATTCACCCCTCCACTTT. The encoded protein is CASSREGVNYNSPLHF.

The J gene is TRBJ1-1, the V gene TRBV9; tentatively, D is TRBD1 (5 bases). The V end lost 0 bases, the J end lost 7 bases, and 10 bases lay between the germline ends. The germline gives CDR1 SGDLS, CDR2 YYNGEE. The CDR3 covers 13 residues. The CDR3 protein is CASSVVGGGEAFF. The CDR3 DNA is TGTGCCAGCAGCGTAGTGGGGGGAGGTGAAGCTTTCTTT.

The rearrangement links TRBV5-1 to TRBJ1-2; D unclear. From germline, CDR1 is SGHRS and CDR2 YFSETQ. This CDR3 is 13 amino acids long. Trimming pared 3 bases from V and 4 bases from J, leaving 10 bases between. The CDR3 bases are TGCGCCAGCAGCTCCCGCGACGGCTATGGCTACACCTTC. Its protein product is CASSSRDGYGYTF.

There are a few counts of this clone. The J gene is TRBJ1-4, the V gene TRBV5-1, with 8 bases fitting TRBD1. Trimming at V came to 6 bases and at J to 8 bases, leaving 9 bases not matched to a gene. This CDR3 has 14 residues. Germline values: CDR1 SGHRS, CDR2 YFSETQ. The chain's CDR3 is CASTPDRVDEKLFF. As DNA, the CDR3 is TGCGCCAGCACTCCGGACAGGGTCGACGAAAAACTGTTTTTT. The complete variable domain, with remaining parts taken from reference TRBV5-1 and TRBJ1-4, reads KAGVTQTPRYLIKTRGQQVTLSCSPISGHRSVSWYQQTPGQGLQFLFEYFSETQRNKGNFPGRFSGRQFSNSRSEMNVSTLELGDSALYLCASTPDRVDEKLFFGSGTQLSVL.

The rearrangement links TRBV3-1 (or the pseudogene TRBV3-2) to TRBJ2-7; 10 positions match TRBD1. Germline assignment: CDR1 LGHDT and CDR2 YNNKEL (reference sequence). After removal of 4 bases from V and 3 bases from J, the junction contained 9 bases not matched to a gene. CDR3 length: 16 residues. CDR3: CASSPSPGTGDYEQYF. CDR3 bases: TGTGCCAGCAGCCCATCCCCCGGGACAGGGGACTACGAGCAGTACTTC.

This clone has a single count. The rearrangement uses TRBV10-3 and TRBJ1-5, with a possible D match to TRBD1 (6 bases). CDR3 length: 16 residues. CDR1 ENHRY and CDR2 SYGVKD come from the germline V gene. V was cut by 1 base and J by 6 bases, with 16 bases left in between. The CDR3 protein is CAISELRQELGQPQHF. CDR3 coding DNA: TGTGCCATCAGTGAGTTGCGACAGGAACTAGGTCAGCCCCAGCATTTT.

The chain joins TRBV28 to TRBJ1-1; TRBD1 might be the D (5 bases). The CDR3 is made up of 15 amino acids. The V gene's germline CDR1 is MDHEN and CDR2 SYDVKM. Trimming stripped 6 bases from V and 0 bases from J, with 14 bases between. The CDR3: CASRGGAALNTEAFF. The CDR3 DNA sequence: TGTGCCAGCAGGGGGGGAGCGGCGTTGAACACTGAAGCTTTCTTT.

The chain employs TRBV28 and TRBJ1-6, with D unresolved. Germline V gene data show CDR1 as MDHEN and CDR2 as SYDVKM. With 6 bases removed from V and 0 bases from J, the gap between germline ends came to 6 bases. The CDR3 consists of 14 residues. The CDR3 region is CASRPSSYNSPLHF. The CDR3 nucleotides read TGTGCCAGCAGACCTAGCTCCTATAATTCACCCCTCCACTTT. Complete variable domain (other parts from reference TRBV28 and TRBJ1-6): DVKVTQSSRYLVKRTGEKVFLECVQDMDHENMFWYRQDPGLGLRLIYFSYDVKMKEKGDIPEGYSVSREKKERFSLILESASTNQTSMYLCASRPSSYNSPLHFGNGTRLTVT.

The J gene is TRBJ2-7, the V gene TRBV6-2 or TRBV6-3; 10 nucleotides line up with TRBD1. Per the germline V gene, CDR1 is MNHEY and CDR2 is SVGEGT. The CDR3 has 16 residues. V lost 3 bases to trimming and J lost 3 bases; unmatched junction nucleotides: 8. The DNA of the CDR3 is TGTGCCAGCAGTTATGCCCGGGGGACAGGGGACTACGAGCAGTACTTC. Protein: CASSYARGTGDYEQYF.

This chain uses TRBV27 with TRBJ2-1, with 15 bases fitting TRBD2. The CDR3 runs to 16 residues. The junction had 3 bases not matched to a gene; V was cut back by 4 bases and J by 5 bases. Germline V gene sequence: CDR1 MNHEY, CDR2 SMNVEV (reference sequence). This CDR3 is CASSYRTSGRDNEQFF. DNA of the CDR3: TGTGCCAGCAGTTACCGGACTAGCGGGAGGGACAATGAGCAGTTCTTC.

The genes are TRBV20-1 and TRBJ2-7; D is undetermined. There are 10 residues in the CDR3. V gave up 7 bases and J gave up 7 bases, with 11 bases separating them. Germline lookup yields CDR1 DFQATT and CDR2 SNEGSKA (reference sequence). The CDR3 sequence is CSGLSGEQYF. The CDR3, as DNA: TGCAGTGGGCTCTCTGGTGAGCAGTACTTC.